The clone carrying this T cell receptor (beta chain) was observed a few times. The antigen is not known. These data originate in a study of T cell repertoires in cytomegalovirus infection. Study-wide context: Alongside well-studied HLA-B-restricted CMV epitopes, recently identified HLA-C-restricted CMV epitopes were also used. Signatures in public TCR beta sequences pointed to both CMV infection and matching HLA type. Whole-study findings and limits: Public TCR beta family frequency separated CMV-and-HLA carriers, including in an independent cohort.

From the reads, TCRdb called clonotypes with MiXCR, one entry per CDR3 protein. The sample yields 830,000 or so distinct CDR3 sequences, 32% seen once. Germline V gene data show CDR1 as KGHSH and CDR2 as LQKENI. Trimming stripped 3 bases from V and 1 base from J, with 13 bases between. The CDR3 is 16 amino acids. This chain connects TRBV18 to TRBJ1-5, with D maybe TRBD1 (5 bases). The TCR comes from a human donor in good health (CMV status not recorded). Some clones in this sample may be carry-over from other donors' samples. The sample consisted of cultured CD8+ T cells from PBMCs, taken from culture after CMV antigen stimulation. The CDR3 here is CASSPFGTRSNQPQHF. The CDR3 bases are TGTGCCAGCTCACCGTTTGGGACCAGGAGCAATCAGCCCCAGCATTTT.